This T cell receptor (beta chain) comes out of a study of T cells in Graves' hyperthyroidism and ophthalmopathy. The study left out patients who had uncontrolled infection, other autoimmune disease, pregnancy or lactation. The germline V gene encodes CDR1 SGHTA and CDR2 FQGNSA. Trimming cost V 3 bases and J 2 bases; bases outside gene matches: 3. The CDR3 contains 16 residues. Amplified TCR beta CDR3 regions derived from RNA transcripts. Primed by the HTBI set, a first-round RT-PCR was run on the TCR CDR3. TCRdb re-called the multiplex PCR reads with MiXCR, one entry per CDR3 protein. The data hold approximately 640,000 distinct CDR3 sequences, with around 15% observed a single time. Ten or more counts support this clonotype.

This TCR was sampled from a woman in her twenties or thirties with Graves' hyperthyroidism. This chain links TRBV7-2 with TRBJ2-3; 12 nucleotides line up with TRBD2. Material for sequencing was blood. CDR3 sequence (DNA): TGTGCCAGCAGCTTTCTAGCGGGAGGGATCACAGATACGCAGTATTTT. This sequence encodes CASSFLAGGITDTQYF.